A single sample is the source of the 13 T cell receptor beta chains below, sequenced in a study of cytomegalovirus exposure and HLA in healthy donors. Primers for the PCR totalled 60 Vbeta and 13 Jbeta. Sequencing used immunoSEQ multiplex PCR; TCRdb keeps in-frame clones, though not all of them. This table has around 41,000 clones, roughly 51% appearing once. The sequenced sample was PBMCs. These receptors were obtained from a man in his sixties in good health and CMV-seronegative.

This clone was seen only a few times. The V gene is TRBV18, the J gene TRBJ2-6, with a tentative D call TRBD2 (5 bases). The germline CDR1 and CDR2 sequences are KGHSH and LQKENI. The germline V and J ends were trimmed by 3 bases and 2 bases, with 8 bases remaining between them. The CDR3 contains 15 residues. CDR3 in amino acids: CASSPLGTGANVLTF. CDR3 bases: TGTGCCAGCTCACCTCTCGGGACTGGGGCCAACGTCCTGACTTTC.

This clone is termed large. The chain is built from TRBV6-1 and TRBJ1-1, with D uncertain. Germline V gene lookup returns CDR1 MNHNS and CDR2 SASEGT. Trimming removed 5 bases at V and 3 bases at J, with 10 bases between. The CDR3 covers 13 residues. The CDR3 DNA reads as TGTGCCAGCAGTTTGTCCGAGGACACTGAAGCTTTCTTT. Its protein is CASSLSEDTEAFF.

The table lists this clone with a count of one. The chain carries TRBV7-2 and TRBJ2-5; tentatively, D is TRBD1 (6 bases). This CDR3 comprises 14 residues. V was pared by 5 bases and J by 4 bases, with 14 bases between. CDR1 SGHTA and CDR2 FQGNSA come from the germline V gene. The CDR3, as DNA: TGTGCCAGCAGCGGGAACAGGGTTGGAGAGACCCAGTACTTC. Protein sequence: CASSGNRVGETQYF.

The chain carries TRBV14 and TRBJ2-6, with a tentative D call TRBD1 (5 bases). V was trimmed by 4 bases and J by 4 bases, leaving 11 bases between them. The CDR3 contains 15 residues. The germline V gene encodes CDR1 SGHDN and CDR2 FVKESK. CDR3 nucleotides: TGTGCCAGCAGCCTCCCAGGGCACGGGGCCAACGTCCTGACTTTC. Protein: CASSLPGHGANVLTF.

The V gene is TRBV14, the J gene TRBJ1-2; TRBD1 matches 7 bases. The CDR3 is 15 amino acids. Trimming cost V 4 bases and J 1 base; bases outside gene matches: 6. Germline loops: CDR1 SGHDN, CDR2 FVKESK. The CDR3 DNA is TGTGCCAGCAGCCCGCGGACAGGAGTTAACTATGGCTACACCTTC. It translates to CASSPRTGVNYGYTF.

The CDR3 here is CASSQGFLVAEPYEQYF. The CDR3, as DNA: TGTGCCAGCAGCCAAGGATTCCTTGTAGCGGAGCCCTACGAGCAGTACTTC. The V gene is TRBV4-2, the J gene TRBJ2-7, with D possibly TRBD2 on 6 matching bases. V lost 1 base, J lost 2 bases, and 18 bases lay in between. Germline lookup yields CDR1 LGHNA and CDR2 YNFKEQ. The CDR3 extends over 17 amino acids.

V gene TRBV5-1 combines with J gene TRBJ1-1; D might be TRBD1 (5 bases). The ends were cut back, 0 bases at V and 4 bases at J, with 16 bases in the middle. The CDR3 has 16 amino acids. From germline, CDR1 is SGHRS and CDR2 YFSETQ. Here the CDR3 reads CASSLGWTSMLTEAFF. CDR3 bases: TGCGCCAGCAGCTTGGGGTGGACAAGTATGCTCACTGAAGCTTTCTTT.

The J gene is TRBJ1-1, the V gene TRBV5-1; D is unresolved. V lost 0 bases and J 1 base, leaving 7 bases between the germline ends. Germline CDR1 is SGHRS and CDR2 is YFSETQ. The CDR3 extends over 14 amino acids. CDR3 residues: CASSLVGGNTEAFF. As DNA, the CDR3 is TGCGCCAGCAGCTTGGTAGGAGGGAACACTGAAGCTTTCTTT.

V gene TRBV28 combines with J gene TRBJ2-5; 8 nucleotides align to TRBD1. There are 15 residues in the CDR3. Germline CDR1 is MDHEN and CDR2 is SYDVKM. Trimming removed 2 bases from V and 5 bases from J; junction bases left unmatched: 7. The CDR3 region is CASSLNGQGEETQYF. CDR3 sequence (DNA): TGTGCCAGCAGTTTAAATGGACAGGGTGAGGAGACCCAGTACTTC.

V usage is TRBV6-5 and J usage is TRBJ2-1, with a weak D call TRBD1 (7 bases). Trimming stripped 7 bases from V and 8 bases from J, with 15 bases between. In germline, CDR1 is MNHEY, CDR2 SVGAGI. CDR3 length: 13 amino acids. The CDR3 loop reads CASKGQGGDEQFF. The CDR3 DNA is TGTGCCAGCAAGGGGCAGGGGGGCGATGAGCAGTTCTTC.

The rearrangement joins TRBV6-6 to TRBJ1-3; a weak D match, TRBD1 (6 bases). Trimming removed 2 bases from V and 2 bases from J, with 10 bases in between. This CDR3 contains 15 residues. CDR1 is MNHNY and CDR2 is SVGAGI in the germline V gene (reference sequence). CDR3 sequence (DNA): TGTGCCAGCAGTTACGACGAGGGGGCTGGAAACACCATATATTTT. Encoded protein: CASSYDEGAGNTIYF.

The chain carries TRBV2 and TRBJ2-7, with 7 bases fitting TRBD1. CDR1 is SNHLY and CDR2 is FYNNEI in the germline V gene. The CDR3 is made up of 13 amino acids. V lost 7 bases to trimming and J lost 3 bases; unmatched junction nucleotides: 6. The CDR3 DNA follows: TGTGCCAGCACCCGGGACAGAAGCTACGAGCAGTACTTC. Amino acids: CASTRDRSYEQYF.

This clone was counted between two and nine times. J is TRBJ2-7 and V is TRBV9; no clear D. The V gene's germline CDR1 is SGDLS and CDR2 YYNGEE. V lost 3 bases, J lost 0 bases, and 10 bases lay in between. The CDR3 contains 14 residues. CDR3 amino acids: CASSAQVSSYEQYF. CDR3 DNA: TGTGCCAGCAGCGCCCAGGTCAGCTCCTACGAGCAGTACTTC.